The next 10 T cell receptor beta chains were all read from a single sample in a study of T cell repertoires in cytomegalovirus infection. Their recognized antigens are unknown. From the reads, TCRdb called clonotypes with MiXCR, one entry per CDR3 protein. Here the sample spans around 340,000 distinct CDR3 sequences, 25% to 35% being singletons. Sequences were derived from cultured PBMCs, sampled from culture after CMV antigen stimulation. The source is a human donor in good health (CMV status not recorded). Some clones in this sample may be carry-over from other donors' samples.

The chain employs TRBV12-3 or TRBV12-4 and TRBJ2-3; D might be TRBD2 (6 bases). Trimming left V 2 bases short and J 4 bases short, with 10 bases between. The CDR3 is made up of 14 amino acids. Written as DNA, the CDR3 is TGTGCCAGCAGTTTACCGGGGGTCCCAGATACGCAGTATTTT. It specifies CASSLPGVPDTQYF.

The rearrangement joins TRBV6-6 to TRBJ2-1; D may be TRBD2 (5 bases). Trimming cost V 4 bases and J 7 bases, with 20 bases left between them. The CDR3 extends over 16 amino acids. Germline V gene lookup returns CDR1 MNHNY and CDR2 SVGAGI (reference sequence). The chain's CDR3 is CASSSLGVEARNEQFF. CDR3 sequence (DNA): TGTGCCAGCAGTTCCCTCGGGGTTGAAGCGCGGAATGAGCAGTTCTTC.

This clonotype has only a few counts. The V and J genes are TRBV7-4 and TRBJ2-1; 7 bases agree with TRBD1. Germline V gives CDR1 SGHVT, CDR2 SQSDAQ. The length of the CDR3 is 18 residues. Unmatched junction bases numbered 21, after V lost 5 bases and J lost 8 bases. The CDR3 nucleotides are TGTGCCAGCAGCCAGGGACAGTCTCCTATCAACCTGTGGGATGAGCAGTTCTTC. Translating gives CASSQGQSPINLWDEQFF.

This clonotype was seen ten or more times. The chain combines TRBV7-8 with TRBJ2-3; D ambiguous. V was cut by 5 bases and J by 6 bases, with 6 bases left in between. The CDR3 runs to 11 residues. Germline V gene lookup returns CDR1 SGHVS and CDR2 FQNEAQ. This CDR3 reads CASSRVDTQYF. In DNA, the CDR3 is TGTGCCAGCAGCCGGGTGGATACGCAGTATTTT.

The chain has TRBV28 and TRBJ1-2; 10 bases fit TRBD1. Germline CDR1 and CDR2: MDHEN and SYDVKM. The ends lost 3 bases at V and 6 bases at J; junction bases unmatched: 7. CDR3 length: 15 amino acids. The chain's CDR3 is CASSFRGTGVDGYTF. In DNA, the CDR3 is TGTGCCAGCAGTTTTAGGGGGACAGGGGTTGATGGCTACACCTTC.

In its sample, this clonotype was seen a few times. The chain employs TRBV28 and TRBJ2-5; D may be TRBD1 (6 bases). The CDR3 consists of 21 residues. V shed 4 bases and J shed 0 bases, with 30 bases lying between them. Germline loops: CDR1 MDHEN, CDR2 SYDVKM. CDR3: CASSSTSIPGHLPLNQETQYF. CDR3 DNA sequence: TGTGCCAGCAGTTCCACCTCCATTCCGGGACACCTTCCCCTTAACCAAGAGACCCAGTACTTC.

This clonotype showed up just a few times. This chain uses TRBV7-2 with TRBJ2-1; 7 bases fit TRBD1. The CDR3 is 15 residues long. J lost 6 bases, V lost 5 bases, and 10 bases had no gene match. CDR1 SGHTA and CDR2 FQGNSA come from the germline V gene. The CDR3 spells CASSPDRESVNEQFF. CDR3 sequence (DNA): TGTGCCAGCAGCCCTGACAGGGAATCGGTCAATGAGCAGTTCTTC.

The CDR3 region is CASSSGQGAANEKLFF. CDR3 in DNA: TGTGCCAGCAGCTCCGGACAGGGGGCGGCTAATGAAAAACTGTTTTTT. The chain is built from TRBV7-9 and TRBJ1-4, with 11 bases matching TRBD1. The germline V gene has CDR1 SEHNR and CDR2 FQNEAQ (reference sequence). V shed 4 bases and J 3 bases; nucleotides not matched to a gene: 4. The CDR3 is 16 amino acids.

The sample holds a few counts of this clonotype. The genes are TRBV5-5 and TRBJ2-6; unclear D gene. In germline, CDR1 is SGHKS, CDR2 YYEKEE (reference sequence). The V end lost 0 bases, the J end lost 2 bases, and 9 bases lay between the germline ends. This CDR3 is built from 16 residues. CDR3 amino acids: CASSLELAPGANVLTF. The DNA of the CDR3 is TGTGCCAGCAGCTTGGAATTGGCACCTGGGGCCAACGTCCTGACTTTC.

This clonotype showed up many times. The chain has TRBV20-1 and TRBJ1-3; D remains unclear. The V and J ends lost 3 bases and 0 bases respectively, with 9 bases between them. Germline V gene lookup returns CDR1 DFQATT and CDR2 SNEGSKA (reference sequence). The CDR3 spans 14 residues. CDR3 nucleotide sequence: TGCAGTGCTAGGGACTTATTCTCTGGAAACACCATATATTTT. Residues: CSARDLFSGNTIYF.